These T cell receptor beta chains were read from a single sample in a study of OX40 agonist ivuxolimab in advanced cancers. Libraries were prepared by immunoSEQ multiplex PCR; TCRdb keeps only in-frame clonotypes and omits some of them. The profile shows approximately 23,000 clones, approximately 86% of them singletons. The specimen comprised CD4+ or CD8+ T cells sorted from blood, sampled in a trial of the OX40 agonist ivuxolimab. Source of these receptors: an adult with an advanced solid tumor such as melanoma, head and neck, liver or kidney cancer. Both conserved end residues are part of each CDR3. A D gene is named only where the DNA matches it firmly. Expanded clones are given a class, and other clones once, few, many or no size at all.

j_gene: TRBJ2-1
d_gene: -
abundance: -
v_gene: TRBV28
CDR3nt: TGTGCCAGCAGTTTATCGGGACTCCCCGTCGATGAGCAGTTCTTC
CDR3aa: CASSLSGLPVDEQFF

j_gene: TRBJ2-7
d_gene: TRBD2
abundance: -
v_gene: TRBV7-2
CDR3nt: TGTGCCAGCAGCTTCGCTAGCGGGGCAAACGAGCAGTACTTC
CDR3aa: CASSFASGANEQYF

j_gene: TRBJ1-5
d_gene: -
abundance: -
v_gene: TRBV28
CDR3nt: TGTGCCAGCAGTATGCAAGGAGGTTGGCGCAATCAGCCCCAGCATTTT
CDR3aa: CASSMQGGWRNQPQHF

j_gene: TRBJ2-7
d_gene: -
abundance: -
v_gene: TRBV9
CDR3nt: TGTGCCAGCAGCGTGGACGGGAACGTTTACGAGCAGTACTTC
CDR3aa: CASSVDGNVYEQYF

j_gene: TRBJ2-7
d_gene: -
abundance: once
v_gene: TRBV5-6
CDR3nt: TGTGCCAGCAGCTTGGGGCAGAACTACGAGCAGTACTTC
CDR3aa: CASSLGQNYEQYF

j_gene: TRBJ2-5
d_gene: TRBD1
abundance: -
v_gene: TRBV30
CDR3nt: TGTGCCTGGGCCAATCCGGGGCGACAGGGGAAGAATGGGGCCCAGTACTTC
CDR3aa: CAWANPGRQGKNGAQYF

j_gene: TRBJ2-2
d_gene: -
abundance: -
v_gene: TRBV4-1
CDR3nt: TGCGCCAGCACGATCCGGGAGAACACCGGGGAGCTGTTTTTT
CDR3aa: CASTIRENTGELFF

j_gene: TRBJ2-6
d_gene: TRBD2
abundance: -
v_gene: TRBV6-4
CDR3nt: TGTGCCAGCAGTGACTCGCGGGAGGGCGACTCTGGGGCCAACGTCCTGACTTTC
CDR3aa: CASSDSREGDSGANVLTF

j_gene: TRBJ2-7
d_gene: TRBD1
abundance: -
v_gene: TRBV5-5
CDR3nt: TGTGCCAGCAGCTGGGGACAGGGGGCCTACGAGCAGTACTTC
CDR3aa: CASSWGQGAYEQYF

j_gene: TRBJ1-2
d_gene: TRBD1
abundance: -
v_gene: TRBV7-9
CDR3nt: TGTGCCAGCAGCTTCGGGACAGGGGGAAATGGCTACACCTTC
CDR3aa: CASSFGTGGNGYTF

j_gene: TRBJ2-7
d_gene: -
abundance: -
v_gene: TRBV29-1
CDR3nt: TGCAGCGTTGAATCACTCAGTACCTACGAGCAGTACTTC
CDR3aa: CSVESLSTYEQYF

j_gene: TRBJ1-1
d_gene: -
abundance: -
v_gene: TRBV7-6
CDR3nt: TGTGCCAGCAGCTTAGATACAGCTTTCTTT
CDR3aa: CASSLDTAFF

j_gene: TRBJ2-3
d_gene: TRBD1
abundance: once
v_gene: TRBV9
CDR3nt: TGTGCCAGCAGCCAGGGGGACAGCACAGATACGCAGTATTTT
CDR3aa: CASSQGDSTDTQYF

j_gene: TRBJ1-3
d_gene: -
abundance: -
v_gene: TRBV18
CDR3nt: TGTGCCAGCTCACGTACCGGGACACTGAGCTCTGGAAACACCATATATTTT
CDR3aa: CASSRTGTLSSGNTIYF

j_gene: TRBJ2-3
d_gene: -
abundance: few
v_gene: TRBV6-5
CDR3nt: TGTGCCAGCAGTTACTCCGGTGGTGGCACAGATACGCAGTATTTT
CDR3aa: CASSYSGGGTDTQYF

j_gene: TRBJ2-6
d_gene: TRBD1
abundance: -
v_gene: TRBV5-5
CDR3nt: TGTGCCAGCAGCACGACAGGACAGGGGCTCTCTGGGGCCAACGTCCTGACTTTC
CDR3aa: CASSTTGQGLSGANVLTF